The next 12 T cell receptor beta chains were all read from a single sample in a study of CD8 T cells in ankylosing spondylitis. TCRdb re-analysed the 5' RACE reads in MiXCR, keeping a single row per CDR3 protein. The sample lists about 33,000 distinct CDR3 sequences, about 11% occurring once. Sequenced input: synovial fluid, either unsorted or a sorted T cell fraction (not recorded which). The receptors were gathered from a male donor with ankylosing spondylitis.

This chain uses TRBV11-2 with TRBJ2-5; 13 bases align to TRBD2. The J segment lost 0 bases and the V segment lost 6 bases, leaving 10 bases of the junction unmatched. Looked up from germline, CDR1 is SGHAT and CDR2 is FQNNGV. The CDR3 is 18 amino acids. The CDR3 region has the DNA TGTGCCAGCAGTAAAACGGGACTAGCGGGGTTGTACCAAGAGACCCAGTACTTC. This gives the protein CASSKTGLAGLYQETQYF.

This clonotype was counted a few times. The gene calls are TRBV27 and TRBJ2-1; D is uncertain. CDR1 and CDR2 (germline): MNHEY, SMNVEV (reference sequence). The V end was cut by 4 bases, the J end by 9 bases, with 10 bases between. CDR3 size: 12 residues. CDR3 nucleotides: TGTGCCAGCAGTTCTCTCTATTCTGAGCAGTTCTTC. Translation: CASSSLYSEQFF.

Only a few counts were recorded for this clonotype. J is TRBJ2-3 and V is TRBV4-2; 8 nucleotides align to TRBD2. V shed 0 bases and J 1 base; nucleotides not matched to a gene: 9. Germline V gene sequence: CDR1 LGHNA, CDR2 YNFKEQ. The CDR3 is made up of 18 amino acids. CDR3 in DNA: TGTGCCAGCAGCCAAGATTTCTCGGGAGGGCCGGGCACAGATACGCAGTATTTT. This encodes CASSQDFSGGPGTDTQYF.

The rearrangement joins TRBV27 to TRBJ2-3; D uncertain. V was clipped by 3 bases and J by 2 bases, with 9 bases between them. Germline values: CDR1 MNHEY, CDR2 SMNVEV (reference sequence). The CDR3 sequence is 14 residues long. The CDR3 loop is CASSFPGHTDTQYF. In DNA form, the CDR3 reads TGTGCCAGCAGTTTCCCCGGGCACACAGATACGCAGTATTTT.

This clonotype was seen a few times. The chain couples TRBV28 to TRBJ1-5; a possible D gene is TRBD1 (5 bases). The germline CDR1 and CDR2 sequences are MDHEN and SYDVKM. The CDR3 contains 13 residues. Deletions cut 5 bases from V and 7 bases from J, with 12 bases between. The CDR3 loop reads CASSLAGWQPQHF. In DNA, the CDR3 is TGTGCCAGCAGTCTCGCAGGGTGGCAGCCCCAGCATTTT.

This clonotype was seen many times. This CDR3 is CSARMGSPGEYF. The CDR3 DNA reads as TGCAGTGCAAGGATGGGAAGCCCAGGCGAGTACTTC. The chain couples TRBV20-1 to TRBJ2-7; no clear D. The CDR3 contains 12 residues. Per germline, CDR1 DFQATT and CDR2 SNEGSKA (reference sequence). Trimming pared 6 bases from V and 11 bases from J, leaving 20 bases between.

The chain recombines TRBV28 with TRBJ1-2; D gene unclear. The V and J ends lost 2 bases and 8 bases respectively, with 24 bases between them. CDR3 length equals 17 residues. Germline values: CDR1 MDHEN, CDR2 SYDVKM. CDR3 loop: CASSLIPLVRVIGGYTF. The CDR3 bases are TGTGCCAGCAGTTTAATCCCCCTCGTGAGGGTAATAGGGGGCTACACCTTC.

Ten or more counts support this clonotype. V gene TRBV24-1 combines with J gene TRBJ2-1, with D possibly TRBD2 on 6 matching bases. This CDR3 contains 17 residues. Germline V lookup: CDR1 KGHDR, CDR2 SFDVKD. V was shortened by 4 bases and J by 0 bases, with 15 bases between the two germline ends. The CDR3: CATSEGVREFSYNEQFF. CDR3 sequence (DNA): TGTGCCACCAGTGAAGGGGTACGGGAGTTCTCCTACAATGAGCAGTTCTTC.

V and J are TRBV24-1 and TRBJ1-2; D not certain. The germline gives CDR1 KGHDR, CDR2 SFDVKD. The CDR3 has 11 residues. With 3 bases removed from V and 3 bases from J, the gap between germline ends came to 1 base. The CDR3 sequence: CATSDDYGYTF. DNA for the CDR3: TGTGCCACCAGTGATGACTATGGCTACACCTTC.

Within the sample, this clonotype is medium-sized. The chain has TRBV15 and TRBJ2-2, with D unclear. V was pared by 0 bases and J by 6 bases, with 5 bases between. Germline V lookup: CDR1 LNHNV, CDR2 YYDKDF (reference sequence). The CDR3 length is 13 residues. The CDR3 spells CATSRDLSGELFF. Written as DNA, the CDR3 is TGTGCCACCAGCAGAGACCTTTCCGGGGAGCTGTTTTTT.

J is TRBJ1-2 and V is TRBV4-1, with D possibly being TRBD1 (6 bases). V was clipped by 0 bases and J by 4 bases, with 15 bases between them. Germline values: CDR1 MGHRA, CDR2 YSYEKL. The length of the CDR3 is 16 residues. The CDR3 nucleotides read TGCGCCAGCAGCCAAGATGGCGGGGGCATCGGCTATGGCTACACCTTC. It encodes CASSQDGGGIGYGYTF.

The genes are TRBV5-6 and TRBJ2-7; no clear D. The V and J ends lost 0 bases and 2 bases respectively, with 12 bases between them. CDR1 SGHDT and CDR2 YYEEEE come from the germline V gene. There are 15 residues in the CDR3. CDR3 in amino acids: CASSLGYLVAYEQYF. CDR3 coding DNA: TGTGCCAGCAGCTTGGGGTATTTGGTAGCCTACGAGCAGTACTTC.